Listed below are T cell receptor beta chains from one sample, sequenced in a study of T cells expressing NK-cell markers. No DNA is given; TCRdb re-called the 5' RACE reads and lists each CDR3 protein once. This sample contains 400,000 to 500,000 distinct CDR3 sequences. Sequencing was done on a sample of blood T cells: a sorted CD56 or NKG2C T cell subset, CD4+ or CD8+ T cells, or bulk PBMC T cells (not recorded which). These receptors were taken from a woman aged 18-69 years in good health. CDR3s include the opening cysteine and the closing phenylalanine or tryptophan. The order of the fields is V gene, J gene, CDR3 protein.

V: TRBV28
J: TRBJ2-3
CDR3: CASSLAGTKTDTQYF

V: TRBV5-6
J: TRBJ2-3
CDR3: CASSPRDLRNPDTQYF

V: TRBV18
J: TRBJ1-1
CDR3: CASSQGQGAAWEAFF

V: TRBV28
J: TRBJ2-7
CDR3: CASSLTGTRDLGEQYF

V: TRBV28
J: TRBJ2-2
CDR3: CASSLGRLGTGELFF

V: TRBV20-1
J: TRBJ1-4
CDR3: CSARVNGGKLFF

V: TRBV4-2
J: TRBJ1-2
CDR3: CASSQESTETIYGYTF

V: TRBV29-1
J: TRBJ2-3
CDR3: CSVWTGADTQYF

V: TRBV18
J: TRBJ2-7
CDR3: CASSPGTSVASSYEQYF

V: TRBV29-1
J: TRBJ2-7
CDR3: CSVLVTGYEQYF

V: TRBV11-2
J: TRBJ2-1
CDR3: CASSPVAGAYNEQFF

V: TRBV29-1
J: TRBJ1-1
CDR3: CSVYSRGANTEAFF

V: TRBV5-4
J: TRBJ2-3
CDR3: CASSLLLGTDTQYF

V: TRBV3-1
J: TRBJ2-3
CDR3: CASSPNGDSSTDTQYF

V: TRBV20-1
J: TRBJ1-5
CDR3: CSANRGTNQPQHF

V: TRBV5-6
J: TRBJ2-1
CDR3: CASSSTSGLFDEQFF

V: TRBV25-1
J: TRBJ2-3
CDR3: CASSESGRGPDTQYF

V: TRBV24-1
J: TRBJ1-1
CDR3: CATSESDRLTEAFF

V: TRBV4-3
J: TRBJ2-5
CDR3: CASSQDLGVGETQYF

V: TRBV6-2/TRBV6-3
J: TRBJ1-1
CDR3: CASRDRSTMNTEAFF

V: TRBV29-1
J: TRBJ2-7
CDR3: CSVDLAGEYEQYF

V: TRBV18
J: TRBJ1-4
CDR3: CASSPSDRLVEKLFF

V: TRBV6-4
J: TRBJ2-2
CDR3: CASSDSGVTGELFF

V: TRBV5-1
J: TRBJ1-3
CDR3: CASSLAGIGNTIYF

V: TRBV5-1
J: TRBJ2-7
CDR3: CASSLGDRDTEQYF

V: TRBV7-2
J: TRBJ1-1
CDR3: CASSFHRARSEAFF

V: TRBV4-3
J: TRBJ2-3
CDR3: CASSQEWSAAGVDTQYF

V: TRBV12-3/TRBV12-4
J: TRBJ2-1
CDR3: CASSLGGGSGSYNEQFF

V: TRBV4-3
J: TRBJ1-2
CDR3: CASSRRGIGGYTF